This TCR beta chain was documented in a study of shared clonotypes between healthy human individuals. Study-level background: There were three CD4 naive, three CD4 memory, two CD8 naive and one CD8 memory plates per donor. Study-wide results and limits: Clonotype sharing across a few donors was observed for 4% to 6.5% of naive CD4 clonotypes. Among donors, the sharing of clonotypes was expected to be influenced by sequencing depth.

Worth noting for this clone: As yet, its antigen is unknown.

Sorted subsets were amplified in replicate PCRs using 200 ng DNA, roughly 30,000 T cell genomes. The protocol was immunoSEQ multiplex PCR, while the TCRdb copy is restricted to in-frame clones and leaves out a portion. In the table there are 2 million to 3 million clones, roughly 93% of which are singletons. The germline V gene has CDR1 LNHNV and CDR2 YYDKDF (reference sequence). Trimming removed 8 bases at V and 5 bases at J, with 15 bases between. The CDR3 extends over 13 amino acids. Input material: naive CD4+ T cells from PBMCs. Described subset: CD45RA+ positively selected. The chain employs TRBV15 and TRBJ2-5; D is unclear. This receptor was taken from a man between 18 and 35 years old in good health. Some clones in this sample may be carry-over from other donors' samples. The CDR3 DNA follows: TGTGCCACCGCCATGCGGTCTCAGGAGACCCAGTACTTC. It translates to CATAMRSQETQYF.